This T cell receptor (beta chain) is from a study of cytomegalovirus exposure and HLA in healthy donors. Study-wide points: It was only CMV serostatus that was available as immune exposure information. It was approximately 150 TCR beta chains that were listed as cytomegalovirus-associated. A prior analysis recorded that most TCR beta V segments were productive about 87% or about 30% of the time. A later analysis associated approximately 17,000 TCR beta sequences with HLA alleles at a 0.05 false discovery rate.

The V gene's germline CDR1 is SNHLY and CDR2 FYNNEI. The CDR3 length is 14 residues. Trimming took 2 bases from V and 5 from J, leaving 9 bases between them. A note on this clone: Its antigen is as yet unknown.

The PCR employed 60 Vbeta primers together with 13 Jbeta primers. Libraries were prepared by immunoSEQ multiplex PCR; TCRdb keeps only in-frame clonotypes and omits some of them. The sample includes more than 150,000 clones, more than 75% of them seen just once. The J gene is TRBJ2-2, the V gene TRBV2; no reliable D call. This clonotype was obtained from a man between 35 and 55 years old in good health and CMV-seronegative. The specimen sequenced was PBMCs. Here the CDR3 DNA reads TGTGCCAGCAGTGAAAATCTAGGTACCGGGGAGCTGTTTTTT. Translating it yields CASSENLGTGELFF.